This T cell receptor (beta chain) was obtained from a study of OX40 agonist ivuxolimab in advanced cancers. Turning to the study itself: Ivuxolimab, an antibody that agonizes OX40 (CD134), was administered to the patients. Patients received intravenous ivuxolimab every 2 weeks at 0.01 to 10 mg/kg. Regarding the study as a whole: Dose levels from 0.1 to 3.0 mg/kg saw CD4+ and CD8+ blood T cells expand clonally by week 6.

With respect to this clone: Antigen: not known.

Assay used: immunoSEQ multiplex PCR; TCRdb lists only in-frame clones, some missing. The table shows around 50,000 clones, with 70% to 90% occurring only once. Researchers took blood at baseline, on cycle 4 day 1, and on cycle 7 day 1. The CDR3 runs 16 residues. Here the sequenced sample was CD4+ or CD8+ T cells sorted from blood, taken in a trial of the OX40 agonist ivuxolimab. The receptor comes from an adult with an advanced solid tumor such as melanoma, head and neck, liver or kidney cancer. The rearrangement links TRBV21-1 to TRBJ2-5; TRBD2, the table's D call, was not compared with the DNA. TRBV21-1 is assigned pseudogene status. In DNA form, the CDR3 reads TGTGCCAGCAGCAAGTGTCGGGGAACAAACCAAGAGACCCAGTACTTC. It encodes CASSKCRGTNQETQYF.